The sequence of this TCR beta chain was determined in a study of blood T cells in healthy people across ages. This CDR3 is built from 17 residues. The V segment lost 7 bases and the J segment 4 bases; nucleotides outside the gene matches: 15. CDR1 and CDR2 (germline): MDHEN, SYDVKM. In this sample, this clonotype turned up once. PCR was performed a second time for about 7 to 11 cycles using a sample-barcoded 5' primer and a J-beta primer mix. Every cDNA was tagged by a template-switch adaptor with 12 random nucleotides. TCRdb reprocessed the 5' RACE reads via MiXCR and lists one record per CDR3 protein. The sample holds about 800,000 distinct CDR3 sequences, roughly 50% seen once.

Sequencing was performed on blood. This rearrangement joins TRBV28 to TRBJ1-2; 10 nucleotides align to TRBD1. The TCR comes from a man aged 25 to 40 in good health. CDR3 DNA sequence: TGTGCCAGCACCTTAGAGACAGGGGGCTTATCTAGCTATGGCTACACCTTC. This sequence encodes CASTLETGGLSSYGYTF.